Reported below is one TCR beta chain. Its specificity is not known. V dropped 0 bases and J dropped 8; count of bases not matched to a gene: 11. The CDR3 length is 17 residues. CDR1 and CDR2 (germline): SGHAT, FQNNGV. This specimen belongs to a study of T cell responses to AZD1222 COVID-19 vaccine. Repertoires were generated with immunoSEQ multiplex PCR, while TCRdb's copy carries only in-frame clones and drops some. The repertoire holds approximately 140,000 clones, with 92% as singletons. Study findings and constraints: Mostly white British, mostly female donors; authors suggested clonal diversity may be underestimated.

The receptor was derived from an adult in good health. Here the sequenced sample was peripheral blood, taken on day 0 of AZD1222 vaccination. The chain links TRBV11-2 to TRBJ2-1, with 9 bases lining up with TRBD2. The CDR3 here is CASSLDGVASGTDEQFF. The CDR3 DNA sequence: TGTGCCAGCAGCTTAGACGGGGTCGCTAGCGGGACGGATGAGCAGTTCTTC.